The clone carrying this TCR beta chain was recorded at least ten times. Antigen unknown. Individual cDNA molecules were tagged with unique molecular identifiers, the study reported. TCRdb re-analysed the 5' RACE reads in MiXCR, keeping a single row per CDR3 protein. The sample contains approximately 58,000 distinct CDR3 sequences, about 5.9% of which appear only once. Per germline, CDR1 MNHEY and CDR2 SMNVEV (reference sequence). CDR3 length: 14 amino acids. The V gene lost 11 bases and the J gene lost 4 bases, with 18 bases spanning the gap. The data derive from a study of early T cells in non-severe SARS-CoV-2 infection. Background on the study: The input, bulk RNA from unsorted whole blood, was sequenced, and chains were unpaired.

Study conclusions and caveats: There was a bias toward anti-spike CD8 responses in VDJdb matching, which missed private and CD4 specificities.

Sequencing was carried out using whole blood. The chain has TRBV27 and TRBJ1-5, with no clear D. The clonotype was recovered from an adult who was a healthcare worker with PCR-confirmed SARS-CoV-2 infection or an uninfected control (not recorded which). CDR3 in amino acids: CAPAPGEVNQPQHF. In nucleotides, the CDR3 is TGTGCCCCGGCCCCAGGTGAGGTAAATCAGCCCCAGCATTTT.